The 25 T cell receptor beta chains listed next were all sequenced from one sample in a study of identifying expanded T cells in peripheral blood. Method: immunoSEQ multiplex PCR; TCRdb's copy keeps in-frame clones and lacks some. In the table there are some 95,000 clones, approximately 85% of which are singletons. The sequencing sample was made of blood. All receptors derive from a person between 18 and 75 years old in good health.

The chain is built from TRBV19 and TRBJ2-7, with 9 bases lining up with TRBD2. Germline V lookup: CDR1 LNHDA, CDR2 SQIVND (reference sequence). V was pared by 3 bases and J by 4 bases, with 1 base of the junction left unmatched. This CDR3 contains 13 residues. This CDR3 is CASSILAGYEQYF. The CDR3 bases are TGTGCCAGTAGTATCCTAGCGGGGTACGAGCAGTACTTC.

V gene TRBV19 combines with J gene TRBJ1-2; D remains ambiguous. The germline gives CDR1 LNHDA, CDR2 SQIVND (reference sequence). Trimming took off 3 bases at V and 0 bases at J, with 8 bases between the two ends. CDR3 length: 14 amino acids. As DNA, the CDR3 is TGTGCCAGTAGTATTATTGGCCCTAACTATGGCTACACCTTC. As protein: CASSIIGPNYGYTF.

The chain uses TRBV7-9 and TRBJ1-2; D is possibly TRBD1 (5 bases). Germline lookup yields CDR1 SEHNR and CDR2 FQNEAQ (reference sequence). Between the trimmed V and J ends, which lost 1 base and 0 bases, there was a span of 12 bases. The CDR3 covers 16 residues. The CDR3 protein is CASSLETGGANYGYTF. The CDR3 DNA follows: TGTGCCAGCAGCTTAGAAACGGGGGGAGCTAACTATGGCTACACCTTC.

V and J are TRBV19 and TRBJ2-7, with D perhaps matching TRBD1 or TRBD2 (5 bases each). The CDR3 totals 15 residues. From germline, CDR1 is LNHDA and CDR2 SQIVND (reference sequence). V was shortened by 5 bases and J by 0 bases, with 14 bases between the two germline ends. CDR3 bases: TGTGCCAGTAGTTTACGGGGCAAAAGCTCCTACGAGCAGTACTTC. Translated: CASSLRGKSSYEQYF.

The chain has TRBV19 and TRBJ2-7; D possibly uses TRBD1 or TRBD2 (5 bases each). The CDR3 has 14 amino acids. Per germline, CDR1 LNHDA and CDR2 SQIVND (reference sequence). V was shortened by 5 bases and J by 3 bases, with 14 bases between the two germline ends. CDR3 in DNA: TGTGCCAGTAGTTGGGGACCCTCAGTCTACGAGCAGTACTTC. Encoded protein: CASSWGPSVYEQYF.

V gene TRBV6-5 combines with J gene TRBJ2-7; 7 nucleotides match TRBD1. Losses at the gene ends were 7 bases for V and 2 bases for J; bases not matched to a gene: 8. Germline assignment: CDR1 MNHEY and CDR2 SVGAGI. The CDR3 has 14 residues. The chain's CDR3 is CASTRDSPPYEQYF. The CDR3 bases are TGTGCCAGCACTCGGGACAGCCCTCCCTACGAGCAGTACTTC.

The chain couples TRBV5-1 to TRBJ2-1; 9 bases map to TRBD2. V lost 2 bases to trimming and J lost 3 bases; unmatched junction nucleotides: 3. Germline V gene sequence: CDR1 SGHRS, CDR2 YFSETQ. The CDR3 covers 15 residues. This chain's CDR3 is CASSLGGGVYNEQFF. The CDR3 DNA reads TGCGCCAGCAGCTTAGGCGGGGGGGTCTACAATGAGCAGTTCTTC. Drawing the rest from reference TRBV5-1 and TRBJ2-1, the complete variable domain is KAGVTQTPRYLIKTRGQQVTLSCSPISGHRSVSWYQQTPGQGLQFLFEYFSETQRNKGNFPGRFSGRQFSNSRSEMNVSTLELGDSALYLCASSLGGGVYNEQFFGPGTRLTVL.

The chain is built from TRBV29-1 and TRBJ2-2, with 11 bases identical to TRBD2. Germline V gives CDR1 SQVTM, CDR2 ANQGSEA. The CDR3 has 14 amino acids. The CDR3 here is CTRGLADYTGELFF. CDR3 in DNA: TGCACACGGGGACTAGCGGACTACACCGGGGAGCTGTTTTTT.

The chain recombines TRBV6-5 with TRBJ1-3; no reliable D call. The CDR3 extends over 13 amino acids. V lost 7 bases, J lost 0 bases, and 7 bases lay in between. Germline values: CDR1 MNHEY, CDR2 SVGAGI. CDR3 protein: CASTSSSGNTIYF. The CDR3 region has the DNA TGTGCCAGCACCTCCAGCTCTGGAAACACCATATATTTT.

The V gene is TRBV5-1, the J gene TRBJ2-7; 8 nucleotides match TRBD1. Germline CDR1 is SGHRS and CDR2 is YFSETQ. The CDR3 loop spans 12 amino acids. V was clipped by 4 bases and J by 6 bases; unmatched bases: 3. CDR3 sequence: CASSRTGREQYF. The DNA of the CDR3 is TGCGCCAGCAGCCGGACAGGGCGCGAGCAGTACTTC. Using reference TRBV5-1 and TRBJ2-7 for the parts outside the CDR3, the full variable domain is KAGVTQTPRYLIKTRGQQVTLSCSPISGHRSVSWYQQTPGQGLQFLFEYFSETQRNKGNFPGRFSGRQFSNSRSEMNVSTLELGDSALYLCASSRTGREQYFGPGTRLTVT.

J is TRBJ1-5 and V is TRBV6-1, with D unresolved. V was pared by 0 bases and J by 4 bases, with 13 bases between. Germline lookup yields CDR1 MNHNS and CDR2 SASEGT. This CDR3 region has 16 residues. The CDR3 DNA reads TGTGCCAGCAGTGAAGCGAATAGGGTAGGAAATCAGCCCCAGCATTTT. The encoded protein is CASSEANRVGNQPQHF.

The CDR3 spells CASSIGTGRGQPQHF. The CDR3 DNA follows: TGTGCCAGTAGTATAGGGACAGGGCGGGGACAGCCCCAGCATTTT. V and J are TRBV19 and TRBJ1-5, with 8 positions matching TRBD1. CDR3 length: 15 amino acids. The junction had 6 bases not matched to a gene; V was cut back by 1 base and J by 7 bases. Per germline, CDR1 LNHDA and CDR2 SQIVND (reference sequence). Drawing the rest from reference TRBV19 and TRBJ1-5, the complete variable domain is DGGITQSPKYLFRKEGQNVTLSCEQNLNHDAMYWYRQDPGQGLRLIYYSQIVNDFQKGDIAEGYSVSREKKESFPLTVTSAQKNPTAFYLCASSIGTGRGQPQHFGDGTRLSIL.

The chain uses TRBV6-6 and TRBJ2-5; D is perhaps TRBD1 (6 bases). Germline assignment: CDR1 MNHNY and CDR2 SVGAGI (reference sequence). CDR3 length: 14 residues. Trimming left V 7 bases short and J 1 base short, with 13 bases between. CDR3 coding DNA: TGTGCCAGCAATCAACAGGGCTTCCAAGAGACCCAGTACTTC. This gives the protein CASNQQGFQETQYF.

This chain joins TRBV30 and TRBJ1-3; D is possibly TRBD1 (5 bases). Trimming took 3 bases from V and 3 from J, leaving 12 bases between them. This CDR3 comprises 14 residues. CDR1 is GTSNPN, CDR2 SVGIG, per germline (reference sequence). The CDR3 DNA is TGTGCCTGGAGGGGGGTGGGATTTGGAAACACCATATATTTT. This codes for CAWRGVGFGNTIYF.

CDR3 residues: CASKAGDVNTEAFF. In DNA, the CDR3 is TGCGCCAGCAAAGCAGGGGATGTGAACACTGAAGCTTTCTTT. The chain joins TRBV5-1 to TRBJ1-1, with TRBD1 as a possible D gene (6 bases). The CDR3 extends over 14 amino acids. The V gene's germline CDR1 is SGHRS and CDR2 YFSETQ. V lost 6 bases, J lost 0 bases, and 12 bases lay in between.

Turning to this clone: The junction and the germline gene differ at one end; a read error may be behind it. V and J are TRBV5-1 and TRBJ1-1; D gene unclear. The CDR3 is 11 residues long. Germline lookup yields CDR1 SGHRS and CDR2 YFSETQ. The CDR3 is CAGSSNTEAFF. The CDR3 nucleotides are TGCGCCGGCAGCTCGAACACTGAAGCTTTCTTT.

The genes are TRBV5-1 and TRBJ2-7, with 8 positions matching TRBD2. Trimming took 4 bases from V and 3 from J; bases not matched to a gene: 9. Germline V CDR1 and CDR2: SGHRS, YFSETQ. The CDR3 consists of 15 residues. The CDR3 spells CASSQLSGNLYEQYF. CDR3 in DNA: TGCGCCAGCAGCCAACTTAGCGGGAACCTCTACGAGCAGTACTTC.

This chain links TRBV30 with TRBJ1-2; TRBD1 might be the D (6 bases). The V gene's germline CDR1 is GTSNPN and CDR2 SVGIG (reference sequence). V was pared by 2 bases and J by 4 bases, with 11 bases between. CDR3 length: 13 residues. The CDR3 coding sequence is TGTGCCTGGAGTCGGGACACTTTCTATGGCTACACCTTC. This translates into CAWSRDTFYGYTF.

Only one count was recorded for this clone. The chain joins TRBV15 to TRBJ2-3, with 9 positions matching TRBD1. The CDR3 sequence is 15 residues long. CDR1 is LNHNV, CDR2 YYDKDF, per germline (reference sequence). The trim removed 4 bases at V and 4 bases at J, leaving 6 bases unmatched. The CDR3 DNA follows: TGTGCCACCAGCACGAGACAGGGGGTAGCAGATACGCAGTATTTT. Translation gives CATSTRQGVADTQYF.

The table lists this clone with a few counts. The genes are TRBV4-3 and TRBJ2-1; a weak D match, TRBD2 (6 bases). The germline V and J ends were trimmed by 1 base and 7 bases, with 11 bases remaining between them. The CDR3 spans 14 residues. Germline CDR1 reads LGHNA; CDR2 reads YSLEER. CDR3 loop: CASSQGRGMNEQFF. DNA of the CDR3: TGCGCCAGCAGCCAAGGACGCGGGATGAATGAGCAGTTCTTC.

This chain uses TRBV5-4 with TRBJ2-2; 10 bases are shared with TRBD1. The CDR3 consists of 16 residues. V dropped 3 bases and J dropped 3; count of bases not matched to a gene: 5. In germline, CDR1 is SGHNT, CDR2 YYREEE (reference sequence). The CDR3 DNA is TGTGCCAGCAGCTATGACAGGGGGCAGGACACCGGGGAGCTGTTTTTT. Residues: CASSYDRGQDTGELFF. The variable domain in full, completed from reference TRBV5-4 and TRBJ2-2, reads ETGVTQSPTHLIKTRGQQVTLRCSSQSGHNTVSWYQQALGQGPQFIFQYYREEENGRGNFPPRFSGLQFPNYSSELNVNALELDDSALYLCASSYDRGQDTGELFFGEGSRLTVL.

The V call is TRBV4-1, the J call TRBJ2-7, with unresolved D. Deletions cut 0 bases from V and 4 bases from J, with 7 bases between. This CDR3 is 13 amino acids long. The germline V gene encodes CDR1 MGHRA and CDR2 YSYEKL. The CDR3 spells CASSQDPNYEQYF. CDR3 nucleotide sequence: TGCGCCAGCAGCCAAGATCCCAATTACGAGCAGTACTTC.

The chain employs TRBV5-1 and TRBJ1-1; the D gene is possibly TRBD1 (5 bases). V gave up 0 bases and J gave up 0 bases, with 9 bases separating them. This CDR3 contains 15 residues. Germline V gene lookup returns CDR1 SGHRS and CDR2 YFSETQ. CDR3: CASSLVQGLNTEAFF. The CDR3 DNA reads as TGCGCCAGCAGCTTGGTGCAGGGCCTGAACACTGAAGCTTTCTTT.

By its share, this clone is medium-sized. This chain uses TRBV25-1 with TRBJ2-1; D might be TRBD2 (5 bases). Trimming took off 2 bases at V and 5 bases at J, with 13 bases between the two ends. The CDR3 is 15 amino acids. Germline V gene data show CDR1 as MGHDK and CDR2 as SYGVNS. The CDR3 protein is CASSERPTGDNEQFF. The DNA of the CDR3 is TGTGCCAGCAGTGAAAGACCGACCGGGGACAATGAGCAGTTCTTC.

CDR3 sequence reads: CASSFVGGDEKLFF. As DNA, the CDR3 is TGTGCCAGCAGTTTTGTAGGAGGAGATGAAAAACTGTTTTTT. The chain has TRBV28 and TRBJ1-4; D gene uncertain. CDR1 and CDR2 (germline): MDHEN, SYDVKM. There are 14 residues in the CDR3. V gave up 3 bases and J gave up 6 bases, with 11 bases separating them. Supplemented by reference TRBV28 and TRBJ1-4, the full variable domain reads DVKVTQSSRYLVKRTGEKVFLECVQDMDHENMFWYRQDPGLGLRLIYFSYDVKMKEKGDIPEGYSVSREKKERFSLILESASTNQTSMYLCASSFVGGDEKLFFGSGTQLSVL.